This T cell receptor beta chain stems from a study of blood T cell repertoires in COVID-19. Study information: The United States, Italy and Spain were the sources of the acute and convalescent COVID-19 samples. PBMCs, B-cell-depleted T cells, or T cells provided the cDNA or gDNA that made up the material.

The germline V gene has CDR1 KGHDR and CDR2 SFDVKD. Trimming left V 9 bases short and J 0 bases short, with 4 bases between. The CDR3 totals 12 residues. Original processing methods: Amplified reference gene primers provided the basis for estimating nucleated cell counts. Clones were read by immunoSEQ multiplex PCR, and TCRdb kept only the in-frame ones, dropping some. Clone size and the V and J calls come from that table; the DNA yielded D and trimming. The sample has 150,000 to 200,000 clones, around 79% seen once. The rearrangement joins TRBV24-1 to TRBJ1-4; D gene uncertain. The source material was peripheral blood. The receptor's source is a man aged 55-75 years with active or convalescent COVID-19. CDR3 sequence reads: CATSTTNEKLFF. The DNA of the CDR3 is TGTGCCACCTCTACAACTAATGAAAAACTGTTTTTT.